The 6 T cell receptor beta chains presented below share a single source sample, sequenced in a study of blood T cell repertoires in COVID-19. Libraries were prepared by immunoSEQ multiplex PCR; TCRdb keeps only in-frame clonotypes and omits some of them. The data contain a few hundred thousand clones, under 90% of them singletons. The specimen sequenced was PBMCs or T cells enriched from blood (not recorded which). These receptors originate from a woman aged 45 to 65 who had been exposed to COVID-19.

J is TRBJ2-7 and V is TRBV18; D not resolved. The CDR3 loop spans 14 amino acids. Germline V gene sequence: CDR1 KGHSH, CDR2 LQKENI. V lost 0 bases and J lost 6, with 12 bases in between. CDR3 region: CASSPPEASPEQYF. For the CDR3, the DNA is TGTGCCAGCTCACCACCTGAGGCAAGCCCCGAGCAGTACTTC. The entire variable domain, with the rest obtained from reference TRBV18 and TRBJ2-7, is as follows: NAGVMQNPRHLVRRRGQEARLRCSPMKGHSHVYWYRQLPEEGLKFMVYLQKENIIDESGMPKERFSAEFPKEGPSILRIQQVVRGDSAAYFCASSPPEASPEQYFGPGTRLTVT.

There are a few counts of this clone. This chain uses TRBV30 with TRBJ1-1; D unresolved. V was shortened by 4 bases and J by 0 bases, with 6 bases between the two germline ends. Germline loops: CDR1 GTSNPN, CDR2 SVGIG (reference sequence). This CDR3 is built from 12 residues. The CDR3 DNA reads TGTGCCTGGAATCGGTTGAACACTGAAGCTTTCTTT. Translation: CAWNRLNTEAFF. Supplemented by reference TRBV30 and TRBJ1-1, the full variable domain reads SQTIHQWPATLVQPVGSPLSLECTVEGTSNPNLYWYRQAAGRGLQLLFYSVGIGQISSEVPQNLSASRPQDRQFILSSKKLLLSDSGFYLCAWNRLNTEAFFGQGTRLTVV.

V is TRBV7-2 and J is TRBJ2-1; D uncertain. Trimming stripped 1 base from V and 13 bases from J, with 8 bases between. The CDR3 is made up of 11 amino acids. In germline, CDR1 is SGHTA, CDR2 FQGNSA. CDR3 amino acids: CASSLDLVQFF. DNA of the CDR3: TGTGCCAGCAGCTTAGATCTAGTACAGTTCTTC.

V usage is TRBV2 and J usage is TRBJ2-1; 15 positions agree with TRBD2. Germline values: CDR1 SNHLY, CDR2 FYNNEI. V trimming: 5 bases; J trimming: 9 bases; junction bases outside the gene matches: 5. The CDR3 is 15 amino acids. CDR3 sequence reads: CASSRTSGGAGEQFF. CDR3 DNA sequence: TGTGCCAGCAGTAGGACTAGCGGGGGGGCCGGTGAGCAGTTCTTC.

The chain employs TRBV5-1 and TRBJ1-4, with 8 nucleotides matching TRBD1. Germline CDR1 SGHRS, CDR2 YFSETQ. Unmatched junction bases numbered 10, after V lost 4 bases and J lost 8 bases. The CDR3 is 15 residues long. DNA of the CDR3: TGCGCCAGCAGCCCCACCGGACAGGGTGGGGAAAAACTGTTTTTT. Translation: CASSPTGQGGEKLFF.

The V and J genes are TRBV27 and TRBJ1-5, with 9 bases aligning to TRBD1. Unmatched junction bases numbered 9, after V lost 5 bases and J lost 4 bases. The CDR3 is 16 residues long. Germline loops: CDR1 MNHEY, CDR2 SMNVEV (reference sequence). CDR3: CASSDRPGQGNQPQHF. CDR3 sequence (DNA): TGTGCCAGCAGTGATAGACCGGGACAGGGAAATCAGCCCCAGCATTTT.